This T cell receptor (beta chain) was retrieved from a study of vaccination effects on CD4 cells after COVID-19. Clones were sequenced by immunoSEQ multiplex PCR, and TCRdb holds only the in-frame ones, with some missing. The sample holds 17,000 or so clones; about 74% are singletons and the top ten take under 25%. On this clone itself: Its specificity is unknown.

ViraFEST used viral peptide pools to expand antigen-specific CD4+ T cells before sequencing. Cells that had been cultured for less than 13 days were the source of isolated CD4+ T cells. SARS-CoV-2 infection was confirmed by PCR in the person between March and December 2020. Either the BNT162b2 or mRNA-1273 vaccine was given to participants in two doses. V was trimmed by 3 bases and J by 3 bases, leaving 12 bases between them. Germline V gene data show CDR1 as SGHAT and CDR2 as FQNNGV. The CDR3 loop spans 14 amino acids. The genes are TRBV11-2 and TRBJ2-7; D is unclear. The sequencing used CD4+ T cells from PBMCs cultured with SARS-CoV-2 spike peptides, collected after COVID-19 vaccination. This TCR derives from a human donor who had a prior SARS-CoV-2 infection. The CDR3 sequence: CASSLRLNSYEQYF. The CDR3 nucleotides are TGTGCCAGCAGCTTGAGGCTGAACAGCTACGAGCAGTACTTC. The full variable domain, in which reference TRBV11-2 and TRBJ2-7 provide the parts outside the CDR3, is EAGVAQSPRYKIIEKRQSVAFWCNPISGHATLYWYQQILGQGPKLLIQFQNNGVVDDSQLPKDRFSAERLKGVDSTLKIQPAKLEDSAVYLCASSLRLNSYEQYFGPGTRLTVT.